Listed here are 29 T cell receptor beta chains from one sample, sequenced in a study of shared clonotypes between healthy human individuals. Measured with immunoSEQ multiplex PCR; TCRdb has only the in-frame clones, and not every one. The sample shows about 1,800,000 clones, about 95% of them seen only once. Naive CD8 isolation took CD45RO-negative cells positively selected for CCR7 and excluded terminally differentiated effector memory CD45RA+ cells. Sequencing was done on a sample of naive CD8+ T cells sorted from blood. The receptor set was obtained from a man younger than 35 in good health.

This chain joins TRBV6-1 and TRBJ1-5; D gene unclear. V dropped 8 bases and J dropped 9 bases, with 17 bases sitting between them. Germline loops: CDR1 MNHNS, CDR2 SASEGT. The CDR3 length is 13 residues. The CDR3 protein is CASGESPKAPQHF. The CDR3 DNA reads as TGTGCCAGCGGCGAAAGCCCAAAGGCGCCCCAGCATTTT.

Here the CDR3 DNA reads TGTGCCAGCAGCCCCGGTAAGGGAGTTAACTATGGCTACACCTTC. It specifies CASSPGKGVNYGYTF. The V and J genes are TRBV27 and TRBJ1-2; D gene uncertain. Trimming shortened V by 6 bases and J by 1 base, and 15 bases separated the two germline ends. CDR1 MNHEY and CDR2 SMNVEV come from the germline V gene (reference sequence). The CDR3 extends over 15 amino acids.

This sequence joins TRBV27 and TRBJ1-4, with D perhaps matching TRBD1 (6 bases). This CDR3 has 14 amino acids. The V gene lost 2 bases and the J gene lost 8 bases, with 12 bases spanning the gap. CDR1 MNHEY and CDR2 SMNVEV come from the germline V gene (reference sequence). The CDR3 nucleotides are TGTGCCAGCAGTTTAAACAGGGTTGGCGAAAAACTGTTTTTT. As protein: CASSLNRVGEKLFF. The whole variable domain, remainder taken from reference TRBV27 and TRBJ1-4, is EAQVTQNPRYLITVTGKKLTVTCSQNMNHEYMSWYRQDPGLGLRQIYYSMNVEVTDKGDVPEGYKVSRKEKRNFPLILESPSPNQTSLYFCASSLNRVGEKLFFGSGTQLSVL.

J is TRBJ2-1 and V is TRBV2, with a weak D call TRBD1 (6 bases). V was clipped by 5 bases and J by 2 bases, with 13 bases between them. In germline, CDR1 is SNHLY, CDR2 FYNNEI. There are 15 residues in the CDR3. The CDR3 nucleotides are TGTGCCAGCAGTTTTCAGGACAGACCCTACAATGAGCAGTTCTTC. The encoded protein is CASSFQDRPYNEQFF.

The chain employs TRBV27 and TRBJ2-3; D ambiguous. V was shortened by 3 bases and J by 6 bases, with 16 bases between the two germline ends. CDR1 MNHEY and CDR2 SMNVEV come from the germline V gene (reference sequence). The CDR3 consists of 15 residues. The CDR3 DNA sequence: TGTGCCAGCAGTTTGAGCCTGGAGAGGACCGATACGCAGTATTTT. Encoded protein: CASSLSLERTDTQYF.

About this clone: One junction end disagrees with the germline gene, perhaps due to a read error. The rearrangement links TRBV7-7 to TRBJ2-7; TRBD1 might be the D (5 bases). CDR1 and CDR2 (germline): SSHAT, FNYEAQ (reference sequence). CDR3 length: 13 amino acids. The CDR3: CASSSAPGHEQYF. As DNA, the CDR3 is TGTGCTAGCAGCTCCGCCCCAGGGCACGAGCAGTACTTC.

The genes are TRBV6-5 and TRBJ1-5; no clear D gene. V lost 10 bases and J 0 bases, leaving 10 bases between the germline ends. Germline CDR1 and CDR2: MNHEY and SVGAGI. The length of the CDR3 is 13 residues. CDR3 in DNA: TGTGCCACCCGGACGGATAGCAATCAGCCCCAGCATTTT. Amino acids: CATRTDSNQPQHF.

This chain links TRBV4-3 with TRBJ2-3; possible D gene TRBD1, 6 bases. The V gene's germline CDR1 is LGHNA and CDR2 YSLEER. The CDR3 contains 13 residues. V lost 4 bases, J lost 7 bases, and 12 bases lay in between. Here the CDR3 DNA reads TGCGCCAGCAGCCCATATCAGGGGAATACGCAGTATTTT. It translates to CASSPYQGNTQYF.

The J gene is TRBJ2-7, the V gene TRBV5-1; 12 bases line up with TRBD1. Germline CDR1 is SGHRS and CDR2 is YFSETQ. The CDR3 sequence is 15 residues long. The V segment lost 4 bases and the J segment 4 bases; nucleotides outside the gene matches: 6. CDR3 loop: CASSLGTGGLYEQYF. For the CDR3, the DNA is TGCGCCAGCAGCCTAGGGACAGGGGGCTTGTACGAGCAGTACTTC.

V gene TRBV7-8 combines with J gene TRBJ2-3; 12 bases fit TRBD2. Per germline, CDR1 SGHVS and CDR2 FQNEAQ. V lost 4 bases, J lost 6 bases, and 8 bases stayed unmatched. The CDR3 totals 16 residues. The CDR3 sequence: CASSYRLAGVADTQYF. CDR3 in DNA: TGTGCCAGCAGCTACCGACTAGCGGGGGTTGCGGATACGCAGTATTTT.

The chain employs TRBV6-5 and TRBJ1-1; D uncertain. The CDR3 is 13 residues long. V was clipped by 7 bases and J by 1 base, with 10 bases between them. Germline CDR1 MNHEY, CDR2 SVGAGI. The CDR3 coding sequence is TGTGCCAGCACCACGGACGGGAACACTGAAGCTTTCTTT. Its protein is CASTTDGNTEAFF.

This chain joins TRBV6-5 and TRBJ1-2, with D possibly TRBD1 on 6 matching bases. CDR1 and CDR2 (germline): MNHEY, SVGAGI. Between the trimmed V and J ends, which lost 8 bases and 7 bases, there was a span of 14 bases. This CDR3 has 12 residues. The CDR3 DNA reads as TGTGCCAGCGGGATTAGGGGGGGTGGCTACACCTTC. The encoded protein is CASGIRGGGYTF.

V is TRBV18 and J is TRBJ1-2, with 7 bases that match TRBD1. The CDR3 consists of 17 residues. CDR1 is KGHSH and CDR2 is LQKENI in the germline V gene. Losses at the gene ends were 5 bases for V and 0 bases for J; bases not matched to a gene: 12. This chain's CDR3 is CASSTYEGQSSNYGYTF. In DNA, the CDR3 is TGTGCCAGCTCAACCTACGAGGGACAGAGCTCTAACTATGGCTACACCTTC.

On this clone: This sample includes further DNA sequences coding for the same CDR3. V usage is TRBV4-1 and J usage is TRBJ2-3; 7 nucleotides match TRBD2. With V trimmed by 1 base and J by 1 base, 2 bases remained unmatched. Germline V lookup: CDR1 MGHRA, CDR2 YSYEKL. The CDR3 spans 15 residues. The CDR3 sequence: CASSQVTSGTDTQYF. CDR3 DNA sequence: TGCGCCAGCAGCCAAGTTACTAGCGGCACAGATACGCAGTATTTT.

This clone was detected only once. The V call is TRBV4-2, the J call TRBJ2-7, with 10 bases fitting TRBD1. CDR3 length equals 17 residues. CDR1 is LGHNA and CDR2 is YNFKEQ in the germline V gene. Germline trimming cut 3 bases from V and 2 bases from J; bases unmatched to any gene: 10. The CDR3 DNA reads TGTGCCAGCAGCCAGAATCGGGGACAGGGGTTCACCTACGAGCAGTACTTC. Translating it yields CASSQNRGQGFTYEQYF.

The sample holds one count of this clone. V usage is TRBV28 and J usage is TRBJ2-2; a weak D match, TRBD2 (6 bases). The V and J ends lost 2 bases and 7 bases respectively, with 14 bases between them. Germline V CDR1 and CDR2: MDHEN, SYDVKM. This CDR3 has 15 residues. The CDR3 nucleotides read TGTGCCAGCAGTTTAGCCCCGGGGGTTGTCGGGGAGCTGTTTTTT. It codes for CASSLAPGVVGELFF.

The chain employs TRBV11-3 and TRBJ2-1; D uncertain. The CDR3 loop spans 12 amino acids. The germline V gene has CDR1 SGHNT and CDR2 YENEEA. With 4 bases removed from V and 6 bases from J, the gap between germline ends came to 7 bases. The CDR3 bases are TGTGCCAGCAGCTCCCGGCTCAATGAGCAGTTCTTC. Its protein is CASSSRLNEQFF.

With respect to this clone: The identical CDR3 is also encoded by other nucleotide sequences in the sample. The chain combines TRBV28 with TRBJ2-2; D gene ambiguous. The V gene lost 2 bases and the J gene lost 2 bases, with 3 bases spanning the gap. CDR1 is MDHEN and CDR2 is SYDVKM in the germline V gene. CDR3 length: 13 residues. The CDR3 sequence is CASSLGNTGELFF. As DNA, the CDR3 is TGTGCCAGCAGTTTAGGAAACACCGGGGAGCTGTTTTTT.

This clone occurred once. The chain uses TRBV6-5 and TRBJ1-1, with D unclear. This CDR3 comprises 15 residues. V gave up 0 bases and J gave up 1 base, with 9 bases separating them. From germline, CDR1 is MNHEY and CDR2 SVGAGI. The CDR3 DNA sequence: TGTGCCAGCAGTTACTCGGAGGTTTCGAACACTGAAGCTTTCTTT. Translated: CASSYSEVSNTEAFF.

This chain connects TRBV2 to TRBJ2-3, with 7 bases fitting TRBD1. Germline V gives CDR1 SNHLY, CDR2 FYNNEI. Losses at the gene ends were 3 bases for V and 6 bases for J; bases not matched to a gene: 15. The length of the CDR3 is 17 residues. CDR3 in DNA: TGTGCCAGCAGTGATAAAGGGGACAGCGCCGAAAGGGATACGCAGTATTTT. This translates into CASSDKGDSAERDTQYF.

The V gene is TRBV5-4, the J gene TRBJ2-1; 8 bases match TRBD2. Germline CDR1 SGHNT, CDR2 YYREEE (reference sequence). The CDR3 has 17 amino acids. V shed 6 bases, J shed 1 base, and the junction held 12 bases outside the gene matches. The CDR3 nucleotides are TGTGCCAGCACCCGGATGGCTAGCGGGTATTCCTACAATGAGCAGTTCTTC. The encoded protein is CASTRMASGYSYNEQFF.

The V call is TRBV7-3, the J call TRBJ2-2; no reliable D call. The germline V gene encodes CDR1 SGHTA and CDR2 FQGTGA. The V gene lost 0 bases and the J gene lost 3 bases, with 8 bases spanning the gap. CDR3 length: 15 residues. CDR3 region: CASSLTPKDTGELFF. CDR3 in DNA: TGTGCCAGCAGCTTAACCCCCAAAGACACCGGGGAGCTGTTTTTT.

The chain joins TRBV15 to TRBJ1-2, with D possibly TRBD1 on 5 matching bases. Trimming stripped 2 bases from V and 0 bases from J, with 10 bases between. The CDR3 extends over 15 amino acids. Germline lookup yields CDR1 LNHNV and CDR2 YYDKDF (reference sequence). The CDR3: CATSRTQVSNYGYTF. CDR3 DNA sequence: TGTGCCACCAGCAGAACACAGGTCTCTAACTATGGCTACACCTTC.

This clone was recorded only once. The rearrangement joins TRBV28 to TRBJ2-1, with 11 bases lining up with TRBD2. CDR3 length: 15 residues. Unmatched junction bases numbered 6, after V lost 1 base and J lost 10 bases. Germline CDR1 reads MDHEN; CDR2 reads SYDVKM. The CDR3 spells CASSLSLAGGREQFF. For the CDR3, the DNA is TGTGCCAGCAGTTTATCTCTAGCGGGGGGACGGGAGCAGTTCTTC.

Concerning this clone itself: Germline and junction disagree at one end, which may indicate a read error. CDR3 sequence: CASSLEAAGAYTGELFF. The CDR3 DNA follows: TGTGCTAGCAGCTTAGAGGCGGCAGGGGCCTACACCGGGGAGCTGTTTTTT. The V and J genes are TRBV7-7 and TRBJ2-2; a possible D gene is TRBD1 (6 bases). CDR1 is SSHAT, CDR2 FNYEAQ, per germline (reference sequence). The CDR3 runs to 17 residues.

The gene calls are TRBV7-6 and TRBJ1-1, with D possibly matching TRBD1 (5 bases). Germline V gene sequence: CDR1 SGHVS, CDR2 FNYEAQ. Deletions cut 4 bases from V and 0 bases from J, with 9 bases between. CDR3 length equals 14 residues. CDR3 in amino acids: CASSSGLLNTEAFF. The CDR3 bases are TGTGCCAGCAGCTCGGGGCTTCTGAACACTGAAGCTTTCTTT.

This chain links TRBV6-5 with TRBJ2-1; weak D call: TRBD2 (5 bases). The V gene's germline CDR1 is MNHEY and CDR2 SVGAGI. The CDR3 is made up of 15 amino acids. V dropped 5 bases and J dropped 9 bases, with 20 bases sitting between them. CDR3 DNA: TGTGCCAGCAGTCATCTGTGGGGAGATTGGGGTGAGCAGTTCTTC. It specifies CASSHLWGDWGEQFF.

The V gene is TRBV9, the J gene TRBJ1-5; TRBD1 might be the D (6 bases). Trimming left V 0 bases short and J 5 bases short, with 12 bases between. The CDR3 extends over 15 amino acids. CDR1 is SGDLS, CDR2 YYNGEE, per germline. The CDR3 DNA reads as TGTGCCAGCAGCGTAGGGGGGGGCGCGGATCAGCCCCAGCATTTT. Residues: CASSVGGGADQPQHF.

This rearrangement joins TRBV15 to TRBJ2-7; no clear D gene. Trimming took 5 bases from V and 4 from J, leaving 9 bases between them. The CDR3 length is 12 residues. Per the germline V gene, CDR1 is LNHNV and CDR2 is YYDKDF (reference sequence). CDR3 sequence reads: CATSSETYEQYF. CDR3 DNA: TGTGCCACCAGCTCTGAAACTTACGAGCAGTACTTC.